Following are 31 T cell receptor beta chains from one sample sequenced in a study of T cells in Graves' hyperthyroidism and ophthalmopathy. Using RNA transcripts as the source, TCR beta CDR3 regions were amplified. Carried out on the TCR CDR3, a first-round RT-PCR used the HTBI primer set. TCRdb re-derived calls from the multiplex PCR reads in MiXCR, one entry per CDR3 protein. The data show 400,000 or so distinct CDR3 sequences, roughly 15% seen once. Material for sequencing was blood. Receptors were obtained from an older woman with Graves' ophthalmopathy.

In its sample, this clonotype was seen many times. The V gene is TRBV15, the J gene TRBJ2-3; 12 nucleotides align to TRBD2. Germline loops: CDR1 LNHNV, CDR2 YYDKDF (reference sequence). V lost 3 bases, J lost 5 bases, and 6 bases stayed unmatched. The CDR3 consists of 16 residues. CDR3 bases: TGTGCCACCAGCAGTTCCCCGGGACTAGCGGGAGATACGCAGTATTTT. It codes for CATSSSPGLAGDTQYF.

In its sample, this clonotype was seen many times. The chain is built from TRBV12-3 or TRBV12-4 and TRBJ2-1, with D uncertain. This CDR3 has 12 amino acids. Trimming shortened V by 6 bases and J by 6 bases, and 9 bases separated the two germline ends. The CDR3 region is CASRLTSNEQFF. CDR3 sequence (DNA): TGTGCCAGCAGGCTGACAAGCAATGAGCAGTTCTTC.

Concerning this clonotype: Possible read error: a much larger clone is one base away. The rearrangement joins TRBV15 to TRBJ2-4, with 10 bases lining up with TRBD1. The CDR3 covers 18 residues. The germline gives CDR1 LNHNV, CDR2 YYDKDF (reference sequence). The J segment lost 0 bases and the V segment lost 8 bases, leaving 13 bases of the junction unmatched. Here the CDR3 reads CATGPRDRGILAKNIQYF. DNA of the CDR3: TGTGCCACCGGCCCCCGGGACAGGGGCATACTAGCCAAAAACATTCAGTACTTC.

In this sample, this clonotype turned up many times. J is TRBJ2-1 and V is TRBV20-1, with D possibly matching TRBD2 (5 bases). V gave up 4 bases and J gave up 10 bases, with 17 bases separating them. Germline V gene lookup returns CDR1 DFQATT and CDR2 SNEGSKA (reference sequence). The CDR3 spans 13 residues. The CDR3 DNA reads as TGCAGTGCTACCCAAGCGGCCGCCGCGGAGCAGTTCTTC. It is translated as CSATQAAAAEQFF.

This clonotype was picked up many times. The genes are TRBV13 and TRBJ2-5; 10 bases agree with TRBD1. The CDR3 contains 16 residues. Germline CDR1 PRHDT, CDR2 FYEKMQ (reference sequence). The junction had 9 bases not matched to a gene; V was cut back by 4 bases and J by 4 bases. The CDR3 coding sequence is TGTGCCAGCAGCTCCCGGGACAGGGGTGTTGGAGAGACCCAGTACTTC. It translates to CASSSRDRGVGETQYF. Full variable domain (rest looked up from reference TRBV13 and TRBJ2-5): AAGVIQSPRHLIKEKRETATLKCYPIPRHDTVYWYQQGPGQDPQFLISFYEKMQSDKGSIPDRFSAQQFSDYHSELNMSSLELGDSALYFCASSSRDRGVGETQYFGPGTRLLVL.

This clonotype was seen a few times. V is TRBV9 and J is TRBJ1-2; 12 nucleotides match TRBD1. The germline V gene has CDR1 SGDLS and CDR2 YYNGEE. The CDR3 sequence is 14 residues long. V lost 4 bases, J lost 7 bases, and 5 bases stayed unmatched. CDR3 nucleotide sequence: TGTGCCAGCAGCCCGGGACAGGGGGCGCGTGGCTACACCTTC. Protein product: CASSPGQGARGYTF.

In this sample, this clonotype turned up once. This chain joins TRBV9 and TRBJ2-6, with TRBD2 matching over 12 bases. CDR1 and CDR2 (germline): SGDLS, YYNGEE. This CDR3 is built from 18 residues. V lost 4 bases to trimming and J lost 0 bases; unmatched junction nucleotides: 5. CDR3 bases: TGTGCCAGCAGCCCCCTAGCGGGAGGGCCCTCTGGGGCCAACGTCCTGACTTTC. The encoded protein is CASSPLAGGPSGANVLTF.

This clonotype was seen at least ten times. CDR3 bases: TGTGCCAGCAGCCAACGGGGAGGGGGCTACACCTTC. It translates to CASSQRGGGYTF. The J gene is TRBJ1-2, the V gene TRBV3-1; D unclear. V gave up 2 bases and J gave up 8 bases, with 9 bases separating them. The CDR3 is made up of 12 amino acids. From germline, CDR1 is LGHDT and CDR2 YNNKEL (reference sequence).

The sample holds many counts of this clonotype. This chain connects TRBV7-2 to TRBJ2-5; TRBD1 agrees at 9 bases. This CDR3 is built from 15 residues. The germline CDR1 and CDR2 sequences are SGHTA and FQGNSA. With 5 bases clipped from V and 6 bases from J, the junction kept 10 bases outside the gene matches. CDR3 DNA sequence: TGTGCCAGCAGCCCCCCGGGACAGGGCCAGAAGACCCAGTACTTC. Translation gives CASSPPGQGQKTQYF.

With respect to this clonotype: At one boundary the junction diverges from the germline segment, which might be a read error. The rearrangement links TRBV2 to TRBJ2-3; 7 nucleotides match TRBD2. Germline V lookup: CDR1 SNHLY, CDR2 FYNNEI. This CDR3 spans 16 amino acids. The DNA of the CDR3 is TGTGCCAGCACTGAAACCTGGGGGGGGGGCACAGATACGCAGTATTTT. It translates to CASTETWGGGTDTQYF.

About this clonotype: This could be a read error, since a much larger clone is one nucleotide away. The chain employs TRBV6-1 and TRBJ2-2, with D perhaps TRBD1 or TRBD2 (5 bases each). V was shortened by 7 bases and J by 3 bases, with 9 bases between the two germline ends. Germline CDR1 and CDR2: MNHNS and SASEGT. The length of the CDR3 is 13 residues. The DNA for the CDR3 is TGTGCCAGCACTCTGGGGGACACCGGGGAGCTGTTTTTT. Protein sequence: CASTLGDTGELFF.

Many counts were recorded for this clonotype. The V and J genes are TRBV5-1 and TRBJ2-1, with a tentative D call TRBD2 (6 bases). Deletions cut 4 bases from V and 6 bases from J, with 14 bases between. The germline CDR1 and CDR2 sequences are SGHRS and YFSETQ. This CDR3 has 14 amino acids. This CDR3 is CASSGIAESNEQFF. CDR3 sequence (DNA): TGCGCCAGCAGCGGGATAGCGGAGTCCAATGAGCAGTTCTTC.

This clonotype was detected many times. The chain employs TRBV12-3 or TRBV12-4 and TRBJ2-1; TRBD2 agrees at 7 bases. This CDR3 has 13 residues. The ends lost 8 bases at V and 8 bases at J; junction bases unmatched: 9. The CDR3 DNA sequence: TGTGCCAGCCTTCGGAATAGCGGGCATGAGCAGTTCTTC. This codes for CASLRNSGHEQFF.

This clonotype was recorded many times. This chain connects TRBV28 to TRBJ2-1, with 8 nucleotides matching TRBD2. Germline CDR1 MDHEN, CDR2 SYDVKM. The ends lost 7 bases at V and 8 bases at J; junction bases unmatched: 13. This CDR3 comprises 15 residues. DNA of the CDR3: TGTGCCAGCACCTCGGAGCGGGAGCTTTCGGATGAGCAGTTCTTC. Its protein product is CASTSERELSDEQFF.

This clonotype has a count of ten or more. This chain connects TRBV27 to TRBJ2-3; 10 positions agree with TRBD2. The V segment lost 5 bases and the J segment 4 bases; nucleotides outside the gene matches: 12. CDR1 and CDR2 (germline): MNHEY, SMNVEV (reference sequence). There are 17 residues in the CDR3. CDR3 sequence (DNA): TGTGCCAGCAGTAATAGCGGGAGGTTAACGAGGGCAGATACGCAGTATTTT. The encoded protein is CASSNSGRLTRADTQYF.

This clonotype was counted ten times or more. V and J are TRBV3-1 and TRBJ2-7; the D gene is possibly TRBD2 (5 bases). This CDR3 region has 14 residues. Trimming took off 3 bases at V and 0 bases at J, with 9 bases between the two ends. CDR1 and CDR2 (germline): LGHDT, YNNKEL (reference sequence). As DNA, the CDR3 is TGTGCCAGCAGCCACCGGGATACCTCCTACGAGCAGTACTTC. Translation gives CASSHRDTSYEQYF.

Of note for this clonotype: Possible read error: a much larger clone is one base away. V and J are TRBV7-6 and TRBJ1-5, with 8 bases fitting TRBD1. From germline, CDR1 is SGHVS and CDR2 FNYEAQ. J was trimmed by 6 bases and V by 5 bases; bases with no gene match: 15. The CDR3 length is 17 residues. The CDR3 DNA follows: TGTGCCAGCAGCATCTCGGACAGGGAGTGGGACAGTCAGCCCCAGCATTTT. It yields the protein CASSISDREWDSQPQHF.

The chain couples TRBV27 to TRBJ2-7; 7 bases map to TRBD2. The germline V gene has CDR1 MNHEY and CDR2 SMNVEV (reference sequence). The CDR3 extends over 16 amino acids. The V gene end was trimmed by 2 bases and the J gene end by 2 bases; junction bases not matched to a gene: 9. CDR3 sequence (DNA): TGTGCCAGCAGTTTAGAGGGGAGGGACGGACCCTACGAGCAGTACTTC. This encodes CASSLEGRDGPYEQYF.

The chain recombines TRBV7-9 with TRBJ2-7, with D maybe TRBD2 (6 bases). CDR1 is SEHNR, CDR2 FQNEAQ, per germline (reference sequence). V lost 5 bases to trimming and J lost 6 bases, with 20 bases between them. The CDR3 runs 15 residues. CDR3 protein: CASSPGPRGGLEQYF. CDR3 sequence (DNA): TGTGCCAGCAGCCCAGGGCCTAGGGGAGGTCTCGAGCAGTACTTC.

This clonotype was counted between two and nine times. The chain combines TRBV9 with TRBJ1-2, with D perhaps TRBD1 (6 bases). The CDR3 extends over 14 amino acids. The germline V and J ends were trimmed by 0 bases and 7 bases, with 13 bases remaining between them. Germline-derived CDR1 and CDR2 are SGDLS and YYNGEE. The CDR3 DNA sequence: TGTGCCAGCAGCGTAGAGGGGGGCGCGAGTGGCTACACCTTC. Its protein is CASSVEGGASGYTF.

This clonotype was detected many times. The V gene is TRBV3-1, the J gene TRBJ1-2; TRBD1 aligns across 8 bases. V was clipped by 0 bases and J by 8 bases; unmatched bases: 8. The germline CDR1 and CDR2 sequences are LGHDT and YNNKEL (reference sequence). The CDR3 totals 15 residues. In DNA form, the CDR3 reads TGTGCCAGCAGCCAAGAACTTGCAGGGGGCGAAGGCTACACCTTC. Protein sequence: CASSQELAGGEGYTF.

This clonotype has at least ten counts. The J gene is TRBJ1-4, the V gene TRBV6-1; D might be TRBD1 (5 bases). From germline, CDR1 is MNHNS and CDR2 SASEGT. V lost 5 bases to trimming and J lost 2 bases, with 9 bases between them. The CDR3 consists of 14 residues. DNA for the CDR3: TGTGCCAGCAGTTCGACAGCCACTAATGAAAAACTGTTTTTT. It translates to CASSSTATNEKLFF.

This clonotype came up many times. V and J are TRBV12-3 or TRBV12-4 and TRBJ2-3; possibly TRBD2 for D (6 bases). This CDR3 is 13 amino acids long. V lost 3 bases, J lost 10 bases, and 14 bases lay in between. The CDR3 spells CASSLWEAIPQYF. The CDR3 DNA is TGTGCCAGCAGTTTGTGGGAGGCCATCCCGCAGTATTTT.

A remark on this clonotype: Possible read error: a much larger clone is one base away. The chain couples TRBV29-1 to TRBJ1-2; possibly TRBD1 for D (5 bases). In germline, CDR1 is SQVTM, CDR2 ANQGSEA. The CDR3 consists of 13 residues. The CDR3 region is CSVEDRGNYGHTF. CDR3 coding DNA: TGCAGCGTTGAAGATCGGGGGAACTATGGCCACACCTTC.

This chain uses TRBV12-3 or TRBV12-4 with TRBJ2-7; 7 positions agree with TRBD1. Unmatched junction bases numbered 13, after V lost 8 bases and J lost 6 bases. CDR3 length: 14 amino acids. The CDR3 sequence is CASSPPGQPGEQYF. The CDR3 bases are TGTGCCAGCTCGCCACCGGGACAGCCGGGCGAGCAGTACTTC.

In its sample, this clonotype was seen many times. V is TRBV7-3 and J is TRBJ2-5, with TRBD1 as a possible D gene (6 bases). V lost 5 bases and J lost 5, with 15 bases in between. The CDR3 runs 14 residues. Germline CDR1 and CDR2: SGHTA and FQGTGA. The CDR3 reads CASSPTGYGETQYF. In DNA form, the CDR3 reads TGTGCCAGCAGCCCCACAGGGTATGGGGAGACCCAGTACTTC. The full variable domain, its missing parts supplied by reference TRBV7-3 and TRBJ2-5, is GAGVSQTPSNKVTEKGKYVELRCDPISGHTALYWYRQSLGQGPEFLIYFQGTGAADDSGLPNDRFFAVRPEGSVSTLKIQRTERGDSAVYLCASSPTGYGETQYFGPGTRLLVL.

This clonotype has a handful of counts. The DNA for the CDR3 is TGCGCCAGCAGTGCCGGACTAGCGGGAGCCGGGGAGCTGTTTTTT. As protein: CASSAGLAGAGELFF. The V and J genes are TRBV10-1 and TRBJ2-2, with 13 bases that match TRBD2. The CDR3 is 15 amino acids. Per the germline V gene, CDR1 is WNHNN and CDR2 is SYGVQD (reference sequence). The V and J ends lost 4 bases and 6 bases, in that order; junction bases with no gene match: 2.

With regard to this clonotype: A single base separates this from a much larger clone, so it may be a read error. The chain joins TRBV20-1 to TRBJ2-3; a possible D gene is TRBD1 (8 bases). Looked up from germline, CDR1 is DFQATT and CDR2 is SNEGSKA (reference sequence). There are 16 residues in the CDR3. Trimming shortened V by 0 bases and J by 3 bases, and 16 bases separated the two germline ends. DNA for the CDR3: TGCAGTGCTAGAGACAGTTACAGGGGGGGGACAGATACGCAGTATTTT. This encodes CSARDSYRGGTDTQYF.

As for this clonotype: A much larger clone differs from this one at a single base, so this may be a read error. CDR3: CASSLSVGEAQYF. In nucleotides, the CDR3 is TGTGCCAGCAGCTTATCAGTCGGTGAGGCCCAGTACTTC. The gene calls are TRBV11-2 and TRBJ2-5; D is uncertain. The CDR3 runs to 13 residues. V dropped 2 bases and J dropped 9 bases, with 13 bases sitting between them. Germline CDR1 SGHAT, CDR2 FQNNGV.

This clonotype was picked up many times. The rearrangement uses TRBV28 and TRBJ2-1; 9 bases match TRBD2. V gave up 5 bases and J gave up 7 bases; unmatched junction bases: 6. The CDR3 is 14 amino acids. From germline, CDR1 is MDHEN and CDR2 SYDVKM. CDR3 loop: CASSAAGGSNEQFF. CDR3 sequence (DNA): TGTGCCAGCAGTGCAGCGGGAGGAAGTAATGAGCAGTTCTTC.

This clonotype showed up just a few times. The chain uses TRBV19 and TRBJ1-5; TRBD1 might be the D (6 bases). The V and J ends lost 4 bases and 2 bases respectively, with 15 bases between them. The CDR3 totals 16 residues. Germline CDR1 and CDR2: LNHDA and SQIVND (reference sequence). Here the CDR3 DNA reads TGTGCCAGTAGTACTGGGGGGGGCATCGGCAATCAGCCCCAGCATTTT. Its protein is CASSTGGGIGNQPQHF.